This T cell receptor beta chain was identified in a study of shared clonotypes between healthy human individuals. To note about this clone: Its matching antigen is unknown.

Whole-study results and caveats: Depth of sequencing was expected to influence donor clonotype sharing.

Produced via immunoSEQ multiplex PCR; TCRdb's table is partial and in-frame only. In the table there are some 470,000 clones, 60% to 85% of which are singletons. V was trimmed by 4 bases and J by 4 bases, leaving 5 bases between them. The CDR3 totals 11 residues. Per the germline V gene, CDR1 is SNHLY and CDR2 is FYNNEI. Recent vaccinations or acute infections were absent in the healthy HIV-negative adult donors. For genomic DNA, unsorted samples relied on tens of millions of PBMCs. This receptor was obtained from a woman aged 40 to 50 in good health. Some clones in this sample may be carry-over from other donors' samples. Material for sequencing was PBMCs. The V gene is TRBV2, the J gene TRBJ2-7; D call uncertain. Here the CDR3 DNA reads TGTGCCAGCAGTGTTAGTTACGAGCAGTACTTC. Protein sequence: CASSVSYEQYF.